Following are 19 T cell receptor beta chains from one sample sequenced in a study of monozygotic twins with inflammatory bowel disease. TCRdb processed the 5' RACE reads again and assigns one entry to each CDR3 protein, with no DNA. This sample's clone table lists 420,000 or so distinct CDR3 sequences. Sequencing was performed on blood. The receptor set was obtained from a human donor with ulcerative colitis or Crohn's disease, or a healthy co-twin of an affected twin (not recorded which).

CDR3 in amino acids: CASSGTGTGGPGNTGELFF. The chain employs TRBV14 and TRBJ2-2; the D call of TRBD1 rests on TCRdb alone, since no DNA is present to check it. Germline V gene lookup returns CDR1 SGHDN and CDR2 FVKESK. The CDR3 consists of 19 residues.

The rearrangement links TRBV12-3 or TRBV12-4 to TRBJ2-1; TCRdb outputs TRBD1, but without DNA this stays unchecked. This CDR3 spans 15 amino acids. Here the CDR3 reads CASSLYGGVYNEQFF.

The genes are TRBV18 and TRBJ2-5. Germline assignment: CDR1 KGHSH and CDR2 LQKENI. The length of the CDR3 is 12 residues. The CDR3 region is CASSREQETQYF.

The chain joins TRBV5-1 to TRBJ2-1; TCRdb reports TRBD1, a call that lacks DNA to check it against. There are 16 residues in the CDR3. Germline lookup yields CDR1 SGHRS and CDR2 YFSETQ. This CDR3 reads CASSSSIGTGENEQFF. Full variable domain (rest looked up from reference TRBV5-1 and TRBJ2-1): KAGVTQTPRYLIKTRGQQVTLSCSPISGHRSVSWYQQTPGQGLQFLFEYFSETQRNKGNFPGRFSGRQFSNSRSEMNVSTLELGDSALYLCASSSSIGTGENEQFFGPGTRLTVL.

The CDR3 reads CSAPPPSTDTQYF. V is TRBV20-1 and J is TRBJ2-3. The V gene's germline CDR1 is DFQATT and CDR2 SNEGSKA (reference sequence). The CDR3 length is 13 residues.

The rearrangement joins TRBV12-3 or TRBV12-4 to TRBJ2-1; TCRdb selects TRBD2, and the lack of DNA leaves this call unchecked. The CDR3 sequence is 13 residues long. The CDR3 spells CASSSGLDNEQFF.

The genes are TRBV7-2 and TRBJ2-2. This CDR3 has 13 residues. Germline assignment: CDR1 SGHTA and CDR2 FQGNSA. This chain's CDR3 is CASSLEATGELFF.

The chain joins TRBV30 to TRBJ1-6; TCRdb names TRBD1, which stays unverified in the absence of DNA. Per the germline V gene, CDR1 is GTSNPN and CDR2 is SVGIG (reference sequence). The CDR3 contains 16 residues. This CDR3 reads CAWSVTLFTGSSPLHF.

CDR3 sequence reads: CASSLALAGGNADNEQFF. This chain uses TRBV11-1 with TRBJ2-1; TCRdb gives TRBD2 as the D gene, but with no DNA this cannot be confirmed. Per germline, CDR1 SGHAT and CDR2 FQDESV (reference sequence). The CDR3 consists of 18 residues.

The CDR3: CASSSQSGGRGYTF. The V gene is TRBV5-1, the J gene TRBJ1-2. The V gene's germline CDR1 is SGHRS and CDR2 YFSETQ. The CDR3 loop spans 14 amino acids.

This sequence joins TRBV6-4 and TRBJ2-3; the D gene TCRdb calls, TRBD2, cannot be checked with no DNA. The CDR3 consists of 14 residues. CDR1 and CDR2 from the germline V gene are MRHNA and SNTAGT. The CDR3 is CASSVGGTADTQYF.

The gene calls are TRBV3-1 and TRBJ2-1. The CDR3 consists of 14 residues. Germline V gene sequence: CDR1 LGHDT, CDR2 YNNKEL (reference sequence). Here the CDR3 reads CASSQGVAWSEQFF.

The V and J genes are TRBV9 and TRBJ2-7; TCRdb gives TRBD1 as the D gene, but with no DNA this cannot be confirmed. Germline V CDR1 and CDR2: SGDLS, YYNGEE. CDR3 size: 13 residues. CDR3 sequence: CASSVAVGGEQYF.

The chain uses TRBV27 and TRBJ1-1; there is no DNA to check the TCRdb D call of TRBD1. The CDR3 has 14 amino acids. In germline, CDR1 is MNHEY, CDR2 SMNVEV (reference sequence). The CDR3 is CASSFRQLNTEAFF.

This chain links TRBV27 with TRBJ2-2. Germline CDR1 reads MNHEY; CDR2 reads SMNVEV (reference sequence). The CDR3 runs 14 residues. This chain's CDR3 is CASSFSTNTGELFF.

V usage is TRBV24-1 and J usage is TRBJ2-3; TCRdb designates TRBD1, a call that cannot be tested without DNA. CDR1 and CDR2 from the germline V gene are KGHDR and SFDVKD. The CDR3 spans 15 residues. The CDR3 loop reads CATSDRRRATDTQYF.

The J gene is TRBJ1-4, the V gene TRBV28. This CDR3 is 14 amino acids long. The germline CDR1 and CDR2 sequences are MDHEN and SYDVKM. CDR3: CASRTAIPNEKLFF.

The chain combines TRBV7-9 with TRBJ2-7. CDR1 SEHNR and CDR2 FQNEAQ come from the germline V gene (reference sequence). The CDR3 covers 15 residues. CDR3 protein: CASSLVSGLNYEQYF.

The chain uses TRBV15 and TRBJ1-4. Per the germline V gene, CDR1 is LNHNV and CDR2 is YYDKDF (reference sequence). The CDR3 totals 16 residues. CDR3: CATSRDHGLANEKLFF. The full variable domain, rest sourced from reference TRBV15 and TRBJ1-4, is DAMVIQNPRYQVTQFGKPVTLSCSQTLNHNVMYWYQQKSSQAPKLLFHYYDKDFNNEADTPDNFQSRRPNTSFCFLDIRSPGLGDTAMYLCATSRDHGLANEKLFFGSGTQLSVL.